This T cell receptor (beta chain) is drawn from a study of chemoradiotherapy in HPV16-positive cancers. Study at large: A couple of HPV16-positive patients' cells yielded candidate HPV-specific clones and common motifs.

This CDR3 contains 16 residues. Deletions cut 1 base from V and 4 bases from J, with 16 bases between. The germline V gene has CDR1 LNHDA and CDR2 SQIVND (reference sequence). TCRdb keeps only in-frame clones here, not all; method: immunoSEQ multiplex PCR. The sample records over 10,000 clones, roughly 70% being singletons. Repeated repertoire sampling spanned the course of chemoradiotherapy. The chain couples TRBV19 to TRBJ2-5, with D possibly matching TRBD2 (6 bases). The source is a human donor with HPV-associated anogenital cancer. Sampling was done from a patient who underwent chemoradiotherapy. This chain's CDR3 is CASSIARRGGGETQYF. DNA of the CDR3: TGTGCCAGTAGTATAGCCCGCCGTGGGGGAGGAGAGACCCAGTACTTC.